These T cell receptor beta chains were read from a single sample in a study of T-cell reconstitution after alpha-beta-depleted transplantation in children. TCRdb fed the PCR reads into MiXCR, producing one record per CDR3 protein. The sample lists hundreds of thousands of distinct CDR3 sequences; less than 15% were seen once. Sequenced material: PBMCs, taken before TCRalphabeta/CD19-depleted stem cell transplant. These receptors all stem from a girl under 10 years old with congenital amegakaryocytic thrombocytopenia, due to receive a stem cell transplant. Each CDR3 is given with its conserved first and last residue. Fields, in order: J gene, D gene, clone size, V gene, CDR3 DNA, CDR3 protein. D genes are given only for firm matches. Not every row has a clone size; where given, it reads once, few, many or a size class.

j_gene: TRBJ2-5; d_gene: TRBD1; abundance: many; v_gene: TRBV12-3/TRBV12-4; CDR3nt: TGTGCCAGCAGCCGGGGGACAGGGATGGAAGAGACCCAGTACTTC; CDR3aa: CASSRGTGMEETQYF
j_gene: TRBJ1-1; d_gene: -; abundance: -; v_gene: TRBV14; CDR3nt: TGTGCCAGCAGCCGACTCGGGGGGGCGGACACTGAAGCTTTCTTT; CDR3aa: CASSRLGGADTEAFF
j_gene: TRBJ1-1; d_gene: -; abundance: many; v_gene: TRBV20-1; CDR3nt: TGCAGTGCCCCCGCTCAAGGACAGCCAGTTGTGGCTTTCTTT; CDR3aa: CSAPAQGQPVVAFF
j_gene: TRBJ2-3; d_gene: TRBD1; abundance: -; v_gene: TRBV5-1; CDR3nt: TGCGCCAGCAGTTCCGGGACAGGCTCCACAGATACGCAGTATTTT; CDR3aa: CASSSGTGSTDTQYF
j_gene: TRBJ2-6; d_gene: TRBD1; abundance: -; v_gene: TRBV10-3; CDR3nt: TGTGCCATCAGTTCAACTTACAGGGGGCTATTTTCTGGGGCCAACGTCCTGACTTTC; CDR3aa: CAISSTYRGLFSGANVLTF
j_gene: TRBJ2-1; d_gene: TRBD2; abundance: many; v_gene: TRBV5-1; CDR3nt: TGCGCCAGCAGCTTGGACGCTAGCGGGAGGGCCTACAATGAGCAGTTCTTC; CDR3aa: CASSLDASGRAYNEQFF
j_gene: TRBJ1-1; d_gene: TRBD1; abundance: many; v_gene: TRBV12-3/TRBV12-4; CDR3nt: TGTGCCAGCAGTTTTCTCTACGGGACAGGGGCGAACACTGAAGCTTTCTTT; CDR3aa: CASSFLYGTGANTEAFF
j_gene: TRBJ2-5; d_gene: TRBD1; abundance: -; v_gene: TRBV7-8; CDR3nt: TGTGCCAGCAGCTTCGGAGTCGGGACAGAGCAAGAGACCCAGTACTTC; CDR3aa: CASSFGVGTEQETQYF
j_gene: TRBJ2-7; d_gene: -; abundance: once; v_gene: TRBV7-8; CDR3nt: TGTGCCAGCAGCTTAGGTTCTAGAATCTACGAGCAGTACTTC; CDR3aa: CASSLGSRIYEQYF
j_gene: TRBJ2-7; d_gene: TRBD1; abundance: few; v_gene: TRBV14; CDR3nt: TGTGCCAGCAGCCAAGGTCGGACAGGTTTCGTCGAGCAGTACTTC; CDR3aa: CASSQGRTGFVEQYF
j_gene: TRBJ2-3; d_gene: -; abundance: -; v_gene: TRBV5-5; CDR3nt: TGTGCCAGCAATACACATAGCGAGGCAGATACGCAGTATTTT; CDR3aa: CASNTHSEADTQYF